This T cell receptor beta chain is drawn from a study of cytomegalovirus exposure and HLA in healthy donors. Findings of the study overall: Most TCR sequences showed up rarely, but some public TCRs showed up in many donors. It was found in a later analysis that first-cohort TCR clusters tended to co-occur in the 130 or so validation repertoires.

The donors were members of the validation cohort, which comprised around 110 subjects and was separate from the first cohort of 666 subjects. TCRdb's copy holds only in-frame clones and misses some; the assay was immunoSEQ multiplex PCR. This table has over 200,000 clones, almost 90% appearing once. Trimming took 0 bases from V and 2 from J, leaving 11 bases between them. The CDR3 loop spans 15 amino acids. Germline values: CDR1 SGDLS, CDR2 YYNGEE. About this clone itself: The antigen is undetermined.

The receptor was derived from a young woman in good health and CMV-seronegative. The sequenced sample consisted of PBMCs. The chain has TRBV9 and TRBJ1-1, with a weak D call TRBD1 (5 bases). The CDR3, as DNA: TGTGCCAGCAGCGTAGTGGAAAGGGGCAACACTGAAGCTTTCTTT. Residues: CASSVVERGNTEAFF.